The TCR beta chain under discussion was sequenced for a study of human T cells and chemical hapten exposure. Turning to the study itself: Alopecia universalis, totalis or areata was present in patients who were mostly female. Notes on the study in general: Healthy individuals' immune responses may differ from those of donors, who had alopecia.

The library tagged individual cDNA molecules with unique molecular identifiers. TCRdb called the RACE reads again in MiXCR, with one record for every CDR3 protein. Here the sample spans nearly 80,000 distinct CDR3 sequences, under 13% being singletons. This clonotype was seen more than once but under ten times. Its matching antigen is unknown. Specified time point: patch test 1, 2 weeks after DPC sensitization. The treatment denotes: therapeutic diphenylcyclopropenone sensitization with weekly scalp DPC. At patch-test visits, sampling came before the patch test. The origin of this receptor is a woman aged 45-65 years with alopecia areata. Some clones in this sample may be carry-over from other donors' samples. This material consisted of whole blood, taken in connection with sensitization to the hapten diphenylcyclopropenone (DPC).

The CDR3 DNA reads TGCAGCGGTACAGGGTCAGCCAATGAGCAGTTCTTC. As protein: CSGTGSANEQFF. V and J are TRBV20-1 and TRBJ2-1; D perhaps matches TRBD1 (6 bases). This CDR3 has 12 amino acids. From germline, CDR1 is DFQATT and CDR2 SNEGSKA (reference sequence).